This entry features one T cell receptor beta chain sequence. Its cognate antigen is unknown. The sample is drawn from a study of cytomegalovirus exposure and HLA in healthy donors. Overall study results and limits: The listing of roughly 160 TCR beta chains classed them as cytomegalovirus-associated. It was taken for granted in presence/absence analyses that sequencing depth across donors was roughly uniform.

V shed 0 bases and J shed 6 bases, with 10 bases lying between them. This CDR3 is 14 amino acids long. Germline lookup yields CDR1 SGHNT and CDR2 YYREEE (reference sequence). Researchers ran the PCR with 60 Vbeta and 13 Jbeta primers. Clones were sequenced by immunoSEQ multiplex PCR, and TCRdb holds only the in-frame ones, with some missing. Of around 110,000 clones in the sample, approximately 80% are singletons; the top ten hold 3.9%. The clonotype was recovered from a woman aged 25 to 45 in good health and CMV-seronegative. What was sequenced was PBMCs. The chain recombines TRBV5-4 with TRBJ2-4, with TRBD1 as a possible D gene (6 bases). The CDR3 loop reads CASSLEDSPNIQYF. In DNA, the CDR3 is TGTGCCAGCAGCTTGGAGGACAGCCCAAACATTCAGTACTTC.